One sample yielded the 27 T cell receptor beta chains listed below, sequenced in a study of beta chain features in type 1 diabetes. TCRB transcripts that were expressed got sequenced, as all of the isolated RNA had been reverse transcribed. Sequenced by immunoSEQ multiplex PCR; TCRdb stores in-frame clones only, minus some. The sample includes roughly 140,000 clones, around 10% of them seen just once. The sequencing sample was made of central memory CD4+ T cells from blood. The receptors come from a young man in good health.

V is TRBV14 and J is TRBJ2-3, with 10 positions matching TRBD2. The CDR3 runs to 16 residues. Trimming took 2 bases from V and 2 from J; bases not matched to a gene: 4. Germline CDR1 is SGHDN and CDR2 is FVKESK. For the CDR3, the DNA is TGTGCCAGCAGCCAATGGACTAGCGGATACACAGATACGCAGTATTTT. It specifies CASSQWTSGYTDTQYF.

The chain joins TRBV7-2 to TRBJ2-3; D not resolved. V lost 0 bases, J lost 0 bases, and 7 bases lay in between. Germline assignment: CDR1 SGHTA and CDR2 FQGNSA. There are 15 residues in the CDR3. The DNA for the CDR3 is TGTGCCAGCAGCTTAGCTTCCACTAGCACAGATACGCAGTATTTT. This sequence encodes CASSLASTSTDTQYF.

This clone was observed a few times. The rearrangement joins TRBV4-1 to TRBJ1-1; TRBD1 is a possible D gene (5 bases). This CDR3 has 14 amino acids. Germline CDR1 and CDR2: MGHRA and YSYEKL. Trimming removed 1 base at V and 2 bases at J, with 8 bases between. This CDR3 reads CASSQGGVNTEAFF. CDR3 bases: TGCGCCAGCAGCCAAGGAGGGGTAAACACTGAAGCTTTCTTT.

The chain links TRBV13 to TRBJ1-1; D gene ambiguous. CDR1 is PRHDT, CDR2 FYEKMQ, per germline (reference sequence). CDR3 length: 13 amino acids. Trimming left V 5 bases short and J 3 bases short, with 10 bases between. CDR3 DNA: TGTGCCAGCAGCACCCGTTTCGACACTGAAGCTTTCTTT. It codes for CASSTRFDTEAFF.

The chain has TRBV9 and TRBJ2-1; D remains unclear. This CDR3 is built from 15 residues. Germline loops: CDR1 SGDLS, CDR2 YYNGEE. Trimming pared 3 bases from V and 5 bases from J, leaving 15 bases between. The CDR3 DNA is TGTGCCAGCAGCGGACGACCGGGTTTTAACAATGAGCAGTTCTTC. It specifies CASSGRPGFNNEQFF.

This clone was seen ten or more times. The chain is built from TRBV10-3 and TRBJ2-5; possibly TRBD2 for D (6 bases). The CDR3 contains 12 residues. Trimming removed 8 bases from V and 2 bases from J, with 9 bases in between. Germline assignment: CDR1 ENHRY and CDR2 SYGVKD. The DNA of the CDR3 is TGTGCCATCCGGGACTCTCAAGAGACCCAGTACTTC. Amino acid sequence: CAIRDSQETQYF.

There are a few counts of this clone. This chain links TRBV27 with TRBJ2-3, with TRBD2 identical over 10 bases. Germline V gives CDR1 MNHEY, CDR2 SMNVEV (reference sequence). Trimming cost V 7 bases and J 0 bases; bases outside gene matches: 7. The CDR3 has 16 amino acids. Here the CDR3 DNA reads TGTGCCAGCAAGGCTAGCGGGGGTATTAGCACAGATACGCAGTATTTT. It specifies CASKASGGISTDTQYF.

CDR3 region: CASKPSGFTGELFF. The CDR3 bases are TGTGCCAGCAAACCTAGCGGCTTCACCGGGGAGCTGTTTTTT. The V gene is TRBV2, the J gene TRBJ2-2, with 7 bases fitting TRBD2. The CDR3 sequence is 14 residues long. V shed 7 bases and J 4 bases; nucleotides not matched to a gene: 6. Per germline, CDR1 SNHLY and CDR2 FYNNEI. Drawing the rest from reference TRBV2 and TRBJ2-2, the complete variable domain is EPEVTQTPSHQVTQMGQEVILRCVPISNHLYFYWYRQILGQKVEFLVSFYNNEISEKSEIFDDQFSVERPDGSNFTLKIRSTKLEDSAMYFCASKPSGFTGELFFGEGSRLTVL.

A few counts support this clone. J is TRBJ2-3 and V is TRBV2; 10 nucleotides line up with TRBD1. After removal of 6 bases from V and 4 bases from J, the junction contained 7 bases not matched to a gene. Germline V lookup: CDR1 SNHLY, CDR2 FYNNEI. CDR3 length: 15 residues. CDR3 sequence (DNA): TGTGCCAGCAGACGACAGGGGGCTAGGGCAGATACGCAGTATTTT. Translating gives CASRRQGARADTQYF.

The rearrangement joins TRBV18 to TRBJ2-3, with D uncertain. V lost 4 bases, J lost 6 bases, and 8 bases lay in between. Germline V gene lookup returns CDR1 KGHSH and CDR2 LQKENI. This CDR3 is 12 amino acids long. Here the CDR3 reads CASSLASDTQYF. CDR3 bases: TGTGCCAGCTCACTAGCCTCTGATACGCAGTATTTT. The full variable domain, its missing parts supplied by reference TRBV18 and TRBJ2-3, is NAGVMQNPRHLVRRRGQEARLRCSPMKGHSHVYWYRQLPEEGLKFMVYLQKENIIDESGMPKERFSAEFPKEGPSILRIQQVVRGDSAAYFCASSLASDTQYFGPGTRLTVL.

Remarks on this clone: The same CDR3 arises from other DNA sequences in this sample as well. This rearrangement joins TRBV7-2 to TRBJ2-5; D is possibly TRBD2 (6 bases). The V end was cut by 0 bases, the J end by 5 bases, with 7 bases between. This CDR3 has 13 residues. Germline CDR1 and CDR2: SGHTA and FQGNSA. In DNA form, the CDR3 reads TGTGCCAGCAGCTTAGCTGGGGGGGAGACCCAGTACTTC. Translating gives CASSLAGGETQYF.

This clone was detected only a few times. V and J are TRBV5-1 and TRBJ2-2; 11 nucleotides align to TRBD2. Germline V gene data show CDR1 as SGHRS and CDR2 as YFSETQ. The CDR3 spans 16 residues. The trim removed 4 bases at V and 6 bases at J, leaving 8 bases unmatched. CDR3 loop: CASSQPLAGGAGELFF. The CDR3 coding sequence is TGCGCCAGCAGCCAGCCCCTAGCGGGAGGCGCCGGGGAGCTGTTTTTT.

This clone has more than one count but fewer than ten. V gene TRBV23-1 combines with J gene TRBJ2-3; TRBD1 is a possible D gene (5 bases). TRBV23-1 carries the ORF label, with uncertain function. The length of the CDR3 is 15 residues. V was shortened by 8 bases and J by 2 bases, with 17 bases between the two germline ends. The CDR3 loop is CASSKLRAHTDTQYF. Written as DNA, the CDR3 is TGCGCCAGCTCCAAACTCAGGGCCCACACAGATACGCAGTATTTT.

This clone occurred a few times. The chain carries TRBV6-5 and TRBJ2-7; maybe TRBD1 (6 bases). Deletions cut 10 bases from V and 0 bases from J, with 10 bases between. CDR3 length: 12 amino acids. Looked up from germline, CDR1 is MNHEY and CDR2 is SVGAGI. CDR3 sequence: CAIRDTSYEQYF. As DNA, the CDR3 is TGTGCCATCAGGGACACCTCCTACGAGCAGTACTTC.

The chain uses TRBV28 and TRBJ1-2; possible D gene TRBD1, 5 bases. The CDR3 runs 14 residues. Germline CDR1 and CDR2: MDHEN and SYDVKM. V lost 5 bases to trimming and J lost 3 bases, with 13 bases between them. The CDR3 is CASSLDQGHYGYTF. The CDR3, as DNA: TGTGCCAGCAGTCTAGACCAGGGACACTATGGCTACACCTTC.

This clone was seen a few times. Germline and junction disagree at one end, which may indicate a read error. The V gene is TRBV7-2, the J gene TRBJ1-4, with 7 bases lining up with TRBD1. The V gene's germline CDR1 is SGHTA and CDR2 FQGNSA. The CDR3 has 12 amino acids. CDR3 in amino acids: CASSQGPGTARF. The CDR3 DNA sequence: TGCGCCAGCAGCCAAGGCCCAGGGACAGCCCGTTTC.

This clone was seen more than once but under ten times. The chain joins TRBV2 to TRBJ2-7; 7 bases are a match to TRBD1. The CDR3 runs 14 residues. With V trimmed by 1 base and J by 6 bases, 6 bases remained unmatched. Germline V gene lookup returns CDR1 SNHLY and CDR2 FYNNEI. The CDR3, as DNA: TGTGCCAGCAGTGAAGTGCTAGGGGGCCTCGAGCAGTACTTC. Protein product: CASSEVLGGLEQYF.

This clone showed up just a few times. The V gene is TRBV5-5, the J gene TRBJ1-2; no clear D gene. Trimming left V 0 bases short and J 0 bases short, with 9 bases between. Looked up from germline, CDR1 is SGHKS and CDR2 is YYEKEE (reference sequence). This CDR3 has 15 residues. Here the CDR3 DNA reads TGTGCCAGCAGCTTGGTGAGCCGGACTAACTATGGCTACACCTTC. It specifies CASSLVSRTNYGYTF.

This clone was counted a few times. V usage is TRBV5-4 and J usage is TRBJ2-3; D is ambiguous. V was cut by 3 bases and J by 5 bases, with 22 bases left in between. This CDR3 spans 17 amino acids. The germline V gene has CDR1 SGHNT and CDR2 YYREEE (reference sequence). CDR3 nucleotide sequence: TGTGCCAGCAGCTCCTATAGTGTAGGGAAGAAAGGAGATACGCAGTATTTT. It yields the protein CASSSYSVGKKGDTQYF.

This clone has ten or more counts. The CDR3 DNA reads TGTGCCAGCAGTCGGGGGAGCAATCAGCCCCAGCATTTT. It specifies CASSRGSNQPQHF. V gene TRBV16 combines with J gene TRBJ1-5, with TRBD1 as a possible D gene (5 bases). The germline CDR1 and CDR2 sequences are KGHSY and FQNENV. This CDR3 region has 13 residues. Deletions cut 6 bases from V and 1 base from J, with 7 bases between.

This clone turned up a few times. A much larger clone lies one base from this, so it may be a read error. Written as DNA, the CDR3 is TGTGCCAGCAGCTTAGGGGAGCGAGGCTCCTACGAGCAGTACTTC. This codes for CASSLGERGSYEQYF. V gene TRBV7-9 combines with J gene TRBJ2-7, with a weak D call TRBD2 (5 bases). In germline, CDR1 is SEHNR, CDR2 FQNEAQ (reference sequence). Trimming cost V 1 base and J 0 bases, with 10 bases left between them. The CDR3 is made up of 15 amino acids.

In its sample, this clone was seen a few times. The rearrangement uses TRBV9 and TRBJ2-3; D not certain. Trimming removed 4 bases from V and 1 base from J, with 7 bases in between. The CDR3 has 13 amino acids. In germline, CDR1 is SGDLS, CDR2 YYNGEE. The CDR3 here is CASSPVRTDTQYF. In DNA form, the CDR3 reads TGTGCCAGCAGCCCGGTACGCACAGATACGCAGTATTTT.

The genes are TRBV7-9 and TRBJ2-7; 9 bases agree with TRBD1. Germline V gene sequence: CDR1 SEHNR, CDR2 FQNEAQ (reference sequence). The V gene end was trimmed by 5 bases and the J gene end by 3 bases; junction bases not matched to a gene: 5. The CDR3 is made up of 14 amino acids. CDR3 DNA: TGTGCCAGCAGCCGTACGACAGGGGGCTACGAGCAGTACTTC. Protein sequence: CASSRTTGGYEQYF.

The chain employs TRBV19 and TRBJ1-1, with D perhaps matching TRBD1 (6 bases). The CDR3 has 18 amino acids. Deletions cut 4 bases from V and 0 bases from J, with 21 bases between. CDR1 LNHDA and CDR2 SQIVND come from the germline V gene (reference sequence). CDR3 amino acids: CASSRGPRGPSMNTEAFF. For the CDR3, the DNA is TGTGCCAGTAGTAGGGGGCCCCGGGGTCCATCGATGAACACTGAAGCTTTCTTT.

The chain is built from TRBV5-1 and TRBJ2-3, with a weak D call TRBD2 (6 bases). CDR1 is SGHRS, CDR2 YFSETQ, per germline. V was shortened by 4 bases and J by 3 bases, with 15 bases between the two germline ends. This CDR3 is 15 amino acids long. This CDR3 reads CASSRILARTDTQYF. For the CDR3, the DNA is TGCGCCAGCAGCCGAATACTAGCCCGGACAGATACGCAGTATTTT.

This clone has more than one count but fewer than ten. The V call is TRBV10-3, the J call TRBJ2-7, with D hard to call. Germline-derived CDR1 and CDR2 are ENHRY and SYGVKD. The CDR3 runs 12 residues. The V end lost 6 bases, the J end lost 0 bases, and 6 bases lay between the germline ends. Here the CDR3 reads CAISRSSYEQYF. The CDR3, as DNA: TGTGCCATCAGCAGGAGCTCCTACGAGCAGTACTTC.

As to this clone: The identical CDR3 is also encoded by other nucleotide sequences in the sample. This chain uses TRBV6-6 with TRBJ2-1; 13 positions agree with TRBD2. The trim removed 0 bases at V and 6 bases at J, leaving 2 bases unmatched. The CDR3 consists of 16 residues. CDR1 MNHNY and CDR2 SVGAGI come from the germline V gene (reference sequence). CDR3 sequence (DNA): TGTGCCAGCAGTTACTCGGGACTAGCGGGGATCAATGAGCAGTTCTTC. This codes for CASSYSGLAGINEQFF.